Reported below is one T cell receptor beta chain. The source of the sample is a study of blood T cells in healthy people across ages. Healthy individuals of Caucasian origin from Russia, aged roughly 6 to 100, served as donors. This CDR3 region has 17 residues. From germline, CDR1 is MGHRA and CDR2 YSYEKL. The V gene end was trimmed by 0 bases and the J gene end by 7 bases; junction bases not matched to a gene: 11. A J-beta primer mix and a sample-barcoded 5' primer were used in a second PCR of roughly 7 to 12 cycles. MiXCR, run by TCRdb on the 5' RACE reads, gives a single entry per CDR3 protein. The data contain hundreds of thousands of distinct CDR3 sequences, roughly 60% of them singletons.

This receptor was taken from a man aged 25 to 40 in good health. The sequenced material came from blood. This sequence joins TRBV4-1 and TRBJ2-1; 8 bases align to TRBD2. The DNA for the CDR3 is TGCGCCAGCAGCCAAGATCGGGCGGGGGGCTTATCGAATGAGCAGTTCTTC. Translated, it gives CASSQDRAGGLSNEQFF.